This T cell receptor (beta chain) came from a study of shared clonotypes between healthy human individuals. Notes on the study in general: Larger estimated richness was generally recorded for naive subsets relative to memory subsets.

TCRdb's copy holds only in-frame clones and misses some; the assay was immunoSEQ multiplex PCR. The table has about 2.2 million clones, under 95% seen once; the top ten hold under 2%. The V end lost 6 bases, the J end lost 2 bases, and 8 bases lay between the germline ends. Germline V gene lookup returns CDR1 MNHEY and CDR2 SVGAGI. The CDR3 totals 12 residues. It was CD45RO-negative cells, positively selected for CCR7, that made up naive CD8 cells, with terminally differentiated effector memory CD45RA+ cells excluded. Donors included only healthy HIV-negative adults lacking recent acute infections or vaccinations. Worth noting for this clone: Its target is unknown.

The chain recombines TRBV6-5 with TRBJ2-7; D is ambiguous. This receptor was taken from a man in his late teens or twenties in good health. Some clones in this sample may be carry-over from other donors' samples. Specimen: naive CD8+ T cells from PBMCs. CDR3 loop: CASSPRAYEQYF. The CDR3 DNA follows: TGTGCCAGCAGCCCTCGTGCCTACGAGCAGTACTTC.